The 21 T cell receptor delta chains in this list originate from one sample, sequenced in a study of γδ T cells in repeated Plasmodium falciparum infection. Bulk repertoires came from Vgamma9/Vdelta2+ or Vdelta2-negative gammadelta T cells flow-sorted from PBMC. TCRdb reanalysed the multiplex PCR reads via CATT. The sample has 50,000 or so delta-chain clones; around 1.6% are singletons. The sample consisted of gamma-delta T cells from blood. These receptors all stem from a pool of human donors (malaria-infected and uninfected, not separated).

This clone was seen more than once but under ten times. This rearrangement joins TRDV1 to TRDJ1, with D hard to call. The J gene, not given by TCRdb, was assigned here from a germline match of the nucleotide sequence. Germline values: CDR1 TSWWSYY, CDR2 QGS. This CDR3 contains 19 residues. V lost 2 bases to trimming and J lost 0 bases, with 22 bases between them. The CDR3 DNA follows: TGTGCTCTTGGGGAAAATCGTCTCGCATACCGCGTGTACACCGATAAACTCATCTTT. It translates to CALGENRLAYRVYTDKLIF.

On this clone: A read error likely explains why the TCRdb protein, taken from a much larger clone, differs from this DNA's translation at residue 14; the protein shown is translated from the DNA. In DNA form, the CDR3 reads TGTGCTCTTGGGGGGATCTTCCTCCCTTCTACTGGGGGATGCGCGACTTTGTACACCGATAAACTCATCTTT. This sequence encodes CALGGIFLPSTGGCATLYTDKLIF. The chain uses TRDV1 and TRDJ1, with 10 bases fitting TRDD3. The J gene was missing in TCRdb and was found by matching the end of the DNA to germline. CDR1 and CDR2 from the germline V gene are TSWWSYY and QGS. The CDR3 covers 24 residues. Trimming at V came to 4 bases and at J to 0 bases, leaving 29 bases not matched to a gene.

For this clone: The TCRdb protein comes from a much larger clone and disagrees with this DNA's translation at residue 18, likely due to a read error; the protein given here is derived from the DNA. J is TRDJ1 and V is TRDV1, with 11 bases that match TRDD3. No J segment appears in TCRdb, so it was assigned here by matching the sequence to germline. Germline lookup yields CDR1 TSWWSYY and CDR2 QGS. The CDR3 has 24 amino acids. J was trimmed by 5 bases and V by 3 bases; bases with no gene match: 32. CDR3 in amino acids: CALGDPGRLPRSGGYPRQRDKLIF. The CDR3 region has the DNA TGTGCTCTTGGGGATCCCGGACGCCTTCCCCGGTCTGGGGGATACCCTCGACAACGGGATAAACTCATCTTT.

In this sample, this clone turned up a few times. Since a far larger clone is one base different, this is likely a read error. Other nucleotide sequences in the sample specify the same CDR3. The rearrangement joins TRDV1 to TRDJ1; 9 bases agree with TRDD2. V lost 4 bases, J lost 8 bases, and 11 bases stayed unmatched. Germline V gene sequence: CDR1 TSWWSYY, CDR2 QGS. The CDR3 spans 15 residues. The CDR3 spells CALGAPSYTIIKLIF. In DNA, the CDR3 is TGTGCTCTTGGGGCCCCTTCCTACACGATAATAAAACTCATCTTT.

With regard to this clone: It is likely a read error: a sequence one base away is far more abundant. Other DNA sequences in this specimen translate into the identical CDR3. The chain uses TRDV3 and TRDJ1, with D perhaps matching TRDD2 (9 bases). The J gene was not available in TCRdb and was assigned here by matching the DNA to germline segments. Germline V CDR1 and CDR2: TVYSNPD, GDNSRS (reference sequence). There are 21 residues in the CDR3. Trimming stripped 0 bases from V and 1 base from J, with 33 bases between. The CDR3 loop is CAFSEPSYLLGDPPITDKLIF. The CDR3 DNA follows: TGTGCCTTTAGTGAACCTTCCTACTTGCTGGGGGACCCTCCTATCACCGATAAACTCATCTTT.

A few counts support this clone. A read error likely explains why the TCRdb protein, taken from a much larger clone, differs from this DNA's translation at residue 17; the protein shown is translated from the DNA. Here the CDR3 reads CALGESTEQATSYPHWHMGTDKLIF. The CDR3 DNA follows: TGTGCTCTTGGGGAAAGTACTGAACAGGCTACGTCCTACCCTCACTGGCATATGGGCACCGATAAACTCATCTTT. The V gene is TRDV1, the J gene TRDJ1; D might be TRDD2 (6 bases). Here the J gene was assigned by germline matching of the DNA, as TCRdb has none. Germline V gives CDR1 TSWWSYY, CDR2 QGS. The CDR3 runs to 25 residues. Trimming cost V 2 bases and J 1 base, with 41 bases left between them.

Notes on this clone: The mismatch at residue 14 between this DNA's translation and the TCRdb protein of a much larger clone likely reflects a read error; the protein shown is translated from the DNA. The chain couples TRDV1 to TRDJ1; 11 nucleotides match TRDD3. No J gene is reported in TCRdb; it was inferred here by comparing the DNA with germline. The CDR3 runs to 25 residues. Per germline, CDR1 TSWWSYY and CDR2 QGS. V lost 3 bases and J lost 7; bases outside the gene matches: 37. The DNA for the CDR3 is TGTGCTCTTGGGGAGTTCCAGAGGGGGCCTTCCGAAAAAAGCTGGGGGATACCTTCCAACAGTAAACTCATCTTT. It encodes CALGEFQRGPSEKSWGIPSNSKLIF.

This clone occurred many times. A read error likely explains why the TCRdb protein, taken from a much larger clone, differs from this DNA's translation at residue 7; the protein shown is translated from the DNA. The DNA of the CDR3 is TGTGCTCTTGGGGTCCTACATGGGATACTTTACACCGATAAACTCATCTTT. It encodes CALGVLHGILYTDKLIF. The chain recombines TRDV1 with TRDJ1, with D maybe TRDD3 (7 bases). The length of the CDR3 is 17 residues. Germline-derived CDR1 and CDR2 are TSWWSYY and QGS. The V end lost 4 bases, the J end lost 0 bases, and 18 bases lay between the germline ends.

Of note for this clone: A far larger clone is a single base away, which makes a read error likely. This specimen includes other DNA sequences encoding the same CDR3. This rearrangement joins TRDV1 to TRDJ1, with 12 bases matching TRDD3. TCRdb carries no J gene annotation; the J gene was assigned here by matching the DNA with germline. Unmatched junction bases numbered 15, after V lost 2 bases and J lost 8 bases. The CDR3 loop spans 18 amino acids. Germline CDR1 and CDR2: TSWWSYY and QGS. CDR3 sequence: CALGETRTGGYLSTKLIF. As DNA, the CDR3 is TGTGCTCTTGGGGAAACTAGGACTGGGGGATACCTGTCGACAAAACTCATCTTT.

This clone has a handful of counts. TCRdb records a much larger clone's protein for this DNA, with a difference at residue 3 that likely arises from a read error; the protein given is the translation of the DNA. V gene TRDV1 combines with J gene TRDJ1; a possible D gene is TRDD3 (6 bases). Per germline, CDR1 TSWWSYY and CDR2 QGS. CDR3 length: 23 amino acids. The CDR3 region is CAIGELALVKTLPTGWGSTSLIF. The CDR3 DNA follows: TGTGCTATTGGGGAACTGGCCTTAGTAAAAACCCTCCCTACGGGTTGGGGATCAACTAGTCTCATCTTT.

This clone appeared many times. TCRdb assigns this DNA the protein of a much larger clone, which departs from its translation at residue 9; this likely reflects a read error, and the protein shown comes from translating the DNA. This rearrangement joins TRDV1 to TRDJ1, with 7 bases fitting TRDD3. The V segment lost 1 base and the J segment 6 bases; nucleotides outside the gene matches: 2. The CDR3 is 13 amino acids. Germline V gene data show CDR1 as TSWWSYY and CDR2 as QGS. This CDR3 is CALGEHWGHKLIF. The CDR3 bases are TGTGCTCTTGGGGAACACTGGGGCCATAAACTCATCTTT.

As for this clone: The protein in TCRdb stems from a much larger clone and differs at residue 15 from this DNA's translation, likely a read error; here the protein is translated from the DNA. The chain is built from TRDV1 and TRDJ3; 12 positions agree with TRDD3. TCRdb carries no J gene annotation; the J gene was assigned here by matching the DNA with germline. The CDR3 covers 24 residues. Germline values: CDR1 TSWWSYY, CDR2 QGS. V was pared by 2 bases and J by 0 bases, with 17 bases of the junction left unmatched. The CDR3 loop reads CALGERPYLPTGGYSSWDTRQMFF. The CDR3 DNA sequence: TGTGCTCTTGGGGAAAGGCCCTACCTTCCAACTGGGGGATACTCCTCCTGGGACACCCGACAGATGTTTTTC.

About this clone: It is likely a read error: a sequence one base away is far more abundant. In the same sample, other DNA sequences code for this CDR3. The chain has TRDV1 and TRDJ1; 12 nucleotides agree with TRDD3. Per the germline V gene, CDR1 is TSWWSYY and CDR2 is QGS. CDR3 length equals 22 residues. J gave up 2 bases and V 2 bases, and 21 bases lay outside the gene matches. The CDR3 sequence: CALGESFSSSLLGDTGTDKLIF. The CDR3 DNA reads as TGTGCTCTTGGGGAATCATTCTCTTCCTCGCTACTGGGGGATACTGGGACCGATAAACTCATCTTT.

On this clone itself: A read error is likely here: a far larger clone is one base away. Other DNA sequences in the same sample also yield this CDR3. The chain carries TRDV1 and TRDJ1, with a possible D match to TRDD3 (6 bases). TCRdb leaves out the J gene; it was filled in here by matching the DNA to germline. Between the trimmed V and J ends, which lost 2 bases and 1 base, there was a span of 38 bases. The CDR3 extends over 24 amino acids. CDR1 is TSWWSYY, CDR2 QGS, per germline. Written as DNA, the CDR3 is TGTGCTCTTGGGGAAGGGAGAGGTTTGTATCTCTCTCCCGGGGGGAAAACCGGCACCGATAAACTCATCTTT. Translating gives CALGEGRGLYLSPGGKTGTDKLIF.

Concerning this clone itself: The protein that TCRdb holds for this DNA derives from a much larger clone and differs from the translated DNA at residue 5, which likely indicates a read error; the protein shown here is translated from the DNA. CDR3 sequence: CALGRIGGDLYTDKLIF. In nucleotides, the CDR3 is TGTGCTCTTGGGAGAATAGGGGGGGATCTGTACACCGATAAACTCATCTTT. The rearrangement joins TRDV1 to TRDJ1, with TRDD3 identical over 7 bases. TCRdb lists no J gene, so it was determined here by aligning the DNA to germline. The CDR3 has 17 residues. V trimming: 5 bases; J trimming: 0 bases; junction bases outside the gene matches: 12. Germline values: CDR1 TSWWSYY, CDR2 QGS.

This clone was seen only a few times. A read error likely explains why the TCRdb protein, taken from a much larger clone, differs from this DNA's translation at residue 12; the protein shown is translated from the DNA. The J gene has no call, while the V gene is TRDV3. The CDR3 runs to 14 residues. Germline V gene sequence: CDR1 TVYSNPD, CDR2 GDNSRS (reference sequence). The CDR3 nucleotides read TGTGCCTTTAGACGTTTCCCCCACAACGATAAACCCATCTTT. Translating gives CAFRRFPHNDKPIF.

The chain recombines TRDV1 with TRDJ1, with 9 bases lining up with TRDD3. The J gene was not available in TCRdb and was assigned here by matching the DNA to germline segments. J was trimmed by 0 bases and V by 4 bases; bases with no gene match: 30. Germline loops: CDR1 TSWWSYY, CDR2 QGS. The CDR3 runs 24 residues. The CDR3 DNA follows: TGTGCTCTTGGGGGGGGCCTACGGGTTTTTACTGGGGGACCCACGCTCCTATACACCGATAAACTCATCTTT. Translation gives CALGGGLRVFTGGPTLLYTDKLIF.

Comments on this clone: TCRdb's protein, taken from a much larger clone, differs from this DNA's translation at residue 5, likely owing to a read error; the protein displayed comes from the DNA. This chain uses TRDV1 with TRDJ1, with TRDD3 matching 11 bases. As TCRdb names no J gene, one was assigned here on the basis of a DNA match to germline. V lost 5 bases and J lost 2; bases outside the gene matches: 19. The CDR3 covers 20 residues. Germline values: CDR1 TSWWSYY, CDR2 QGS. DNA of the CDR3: TGTGCTCTTGGGAGCCCCGATTTTAGTCTACTGGGGGATAAGACCGATAAACTCATCTTT. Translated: CALGSPDFSLLGDKTDKLIF.

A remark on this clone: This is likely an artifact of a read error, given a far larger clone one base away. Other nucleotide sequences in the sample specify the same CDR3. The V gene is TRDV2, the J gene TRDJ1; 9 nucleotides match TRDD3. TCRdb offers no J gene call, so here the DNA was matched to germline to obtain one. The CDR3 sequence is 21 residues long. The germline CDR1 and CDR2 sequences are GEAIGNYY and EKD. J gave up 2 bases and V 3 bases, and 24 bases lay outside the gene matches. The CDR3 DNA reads TGTGCCTGTGACCCGATCCCCCGTACTGGTCAGGGGATACGGTATACCGATAAACTCATCTTT. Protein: CACDPIPRTGQGIRYTDKLIF.

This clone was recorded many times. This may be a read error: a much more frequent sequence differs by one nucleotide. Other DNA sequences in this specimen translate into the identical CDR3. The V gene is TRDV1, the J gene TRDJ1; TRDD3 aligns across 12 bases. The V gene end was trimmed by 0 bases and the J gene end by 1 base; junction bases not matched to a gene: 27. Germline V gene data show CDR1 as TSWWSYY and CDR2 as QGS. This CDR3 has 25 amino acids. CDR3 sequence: CALGELRVGLPALHWGILCTDKLIF. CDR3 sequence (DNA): TGTGCTCTTGGGGAACTAAGGGTGGGGCTTCCTGCCCTGCACTGGGGGATACTATGCACCGATAAACTCATCTTT.

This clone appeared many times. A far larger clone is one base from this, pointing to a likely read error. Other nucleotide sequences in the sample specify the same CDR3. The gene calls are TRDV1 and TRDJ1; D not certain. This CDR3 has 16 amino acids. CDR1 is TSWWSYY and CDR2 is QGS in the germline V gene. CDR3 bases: TGTGCTCTTGGGGAACTAAAAGGACGAAGCGTCGATAAGCTCATCTTT. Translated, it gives CALGELKGRSVDKLIF.